Listed below are T cell receptor beta chains from one sample, sequenced in a study of blood T cell repertoires in COVID-19. Sequencing was performed with immunoSEQ multiplex PCR; in TCRdb, only in-frame clones are kept and a portion is missing. Found here are tens of thousands of clones, approximately 90% of them singletons; the top ten hold around 10%. Sequencing was performed on peripheral blood. The receptor source for this set is a man aged 65 to 85 with active or convalescent COVID-19. Each CDR3 is given with its conserved first and last residue. D genes are given only for firm matches. Rows give clone size only sometimes, using once, few, many, or a class for an expanded clone.

.	.	TRBV18	TRBJ1-1	CASSPPGDTEAFF	TGTGCCAGCTCACCCCCGGGGGACACTGAAGCTTTCTTT
.	.	TRBV18	TRBJ1-3	CASSPTQRPGNTIYF	TGTGCCAGCTCACCGACACAGAGACCTGGAAACACCATATATTTT
.	once	TRBV19	TRBJ1-1	CASKSVLAGETEAFF	TGTGCCAGTAAATCGGTTTTGGCGGGGGAGACTGAAGCTTTCTTT
TRBD1	.	TRBV28	TRBJ2-4	CASSPLRGQVDIQYF	TGTGCCAGCAGTCCACTCAGGGGACAGGTAGACATTCAGTACTTC
TRBD1	.	TRBV5-1	TRBJ1-5	CASSLAGRGDQPQHF	TGCGCCAGCAGCTTGGCCGGCAGGGGGGACCAGCCCCAGCATTTT
.	.	TRBV27	TRBJ2-7	CASSLSRGQSYEQYF	TGTGCCAGCAGTTTATCGAGAGGCCAGTCCTACGAGCAGTACTTC
.	.	TRBV2	TRBJ2-7	CASSARGSTSSYEQYF	TGTGCCAGCAGTGCGCGCGGGTCCACGAGCTCCTACGAGCAGTACTTC
TRBD1	.	TRBV18	TRBJ1-2	CASSPSFQGALGYTF	TGTGCCAGCTCACCATCATTTCAGGGGGCGCTTGGCTACACCTTC
.	.	TRBV5-1	TRBJ1-1	CASSPGLGTEAFF	TGCGCCAGCAGCCCAGGGTTGGGGACTGAAGCTTTCTTT
TRBD1	.	TRBV10-3	TRBJ2-2	CAIRGTGRSSSTGELFF	TGTGCCATCAGAGGGACAGGGCGTTCCTCATCCACCGGGGAGCTGTTTTTT
.	.	TRBV19	TRBJ1-1	CASSIQGPTTEAFF	TGTGCCAGTAGTATTCAGGGGCCCACCACTGAAGCTTTCTTT
.	.	TRBV5-1	TRBJ2-2	CASSLSRANTGELFF	TGCGCCAGCAGCTTGTCCAGGGCGAACACCGGGGAGCTGTTTTTT
.	.	TRBV19	TRBJ1-6	CASSAGRSPLHF	TGTGCCAGTAGTGCTGGCCGTTCACCCCTCCACTTT
.	.	TRBV4-2	TRBJ1-2	CASSRKTAVSNYGYTF	TGTGCCAGCAGCCGAAAGACAGCAGTATCGAACTATGGCTACACCTTC
.	.	TRBV9	TRBJ2-7	CASSVAPGQSYEQYF	TGTGCCAGCAGCGTAGCTCCTGGACAGTCCTACGAGCAGTACTTC
TRBD1	.	TRBV5-6	TRBJ2-7	CASSRQGAPTYEQYF	TGTGCCAGCAGCCGGCAGGGGGCGCCGACGTACGAGCAGTACTTC
.	.	TRBV9	TRBJ1-6	CASSVVQNNSPLHF	TGTGCCAGCAGCGTAGTTCAGAATAATTCACCCCTCCACTTT
TRBD2	once	TRBV10-3	TRBJ2-2	CAIMGLAGGNTGELFF	TGTGCCATCATGGGACTAGCGGGGGGCAACACCGGGGAGCTGTTTTTT
.	few	TRBV11-2	TRBJ1-2	CASSPRALSDRYTF	TGTGCCAGCAGCCCGCGGGCATTGTCGGATAGGTACACCTTC
.	.	TRBV10-3	TRBJ2-3	CAISEDLGPTDTQYF	TGTGCCATCAGTGAGGATCTAGGCCCCACAGATACGCAGTATTTT
TRBD1	.	TRBV5-5	TRBJ1-1	CATRDRSMNTEAFF	TGTGCCACTCGGGACAGGAGCATGAACACTGAAGCTTTCTTT
TRBD1	.	TRBV3-1/TRBV3-2	TRBJ1-2	CASSQGTGLNYGYTF	TGTGCCAGCAGCCAGGGGACAGGTCTTAACTATGGCTACACCTTC
.	.	TRBV7-9	TRBJ2-2	CASSLAGGRTGELFF	TGTGCCAGCAGCTTAGCGGGAGGAAGGACCGGGGAGCTGTTTTTT
TRBD1	.	TRBV7-6	TRBJ2-7	CASSSPGQGAEQYF	TGTGCCAGCAGCTCGCCGGGACAGGGGGCCGAGCAGTACTTC
.	.	TRBV24-1	TRBJ2-7	CATSDGFLEQYF	TGTGCCACCAGTGACGGGTTCCTCGAGCAGTACTTC
.	.	TRBV7-2	TRBJ2-5	CASSSTGIVETQYF	TGTGCCAGCAGCTCGACAGGAATTGTGGAGACCCAGTACTTC
.	.	TRBV5-1	TRBJ2-2	CASSPRTDSGTGELFF	TGCGCCAGCAGCCCTCGGACAGACTCGGGGACCGGGGAGCTGTTTTTT
TRBD2	few	TRBV10-2	TRBJ2-5	CASTHVAGGQQETQYF	TGCGCCAGCACCCACGTTGCGGGGGGGCAGCAGGAGACCCAGTACTTC
.	.	TRBV9	TRBJ2-1	CASSGQPASGQFF	TGTGCCAGCAGCGGCCAACCTGCATCGGGGCAGTTCTTC
.	.	TRBV23-1	TRBJ2-6	CASSQDGRKQSCTDSGANVLTF	TGCGCCAGCAGTCAAGACGGCAGGAAGCAAAGTTGCACCGACTCTGGGGCCAACGTCCTGACTTTC
.	.	TRBV7-2	TRBJ2-5	CASSSGLPQETQYF	TGTGCCAGCAGCTCGGGACTGCCCCAAGAGACCCAGTACTTC
TRBD1	.	TRBV7-9	TRBJ1-4	CASSFTGTGVEKLFF	TGTGCCAGCAGCTTCACCGGGACAGGGGTAGAAAAACTGTTTTTT
TRBD2	.	TRBV15	TRBJ2-5	CATSRDRGGNQETQYF	TGTGCCACCAGCAGGGACCGGGGGGGGAACCAAGAGACCCAGTACTTC
.	.	TRBV27	TRBJ1-6	CASSFQGNSPLHF	TGTGCCAGCAGTTTTCAGGGGAATTCACCCCTCCACTTT
.	.	TRBV7-9	TRBJ1-2	CASSPLNYRVEYGYTF	TGTGCCAGCAGCCCCCTAAACTACCGAGTCGAGTATGGCTACACCTTC
TRBD1	.	TRBV10-2	TRBJ1-5	CASTPDRGRQPQHF	TGCGCCAGCACCCCGGACAGGGGGCGTCAGCCCCAGCATTTT
.	.	TRBV4-2	TRBJ2-3	CASSQGQGGRTDTQYF	TGTGCCAGCAGCCAAGGGCAGGGGGGCCGTACAGATACGCAGTATTTT
.	.	TRBV5-1	TRBJ2-7	CASGSETYEQYF	TGCGCCAGCGGCTCTGAGACCTACGAGCAGTACTTC
TRBD1	.	TRBV6-5	TRBJ2-3	CASDVGQGTQYF	TGTGCCAGCGACGTGGGACAGGGTACGCAGTATTTT
.	.	TRBV7-9	TRBJ1-2	CASGGETDRGYGYTF	TGTGCCAGCGGAGGGGAGACAGATCGGGGCTATGGCTACACCTTC
.	.	TRBV7-9	TRBJ1-1	CASSLAGSGNQAFF	TGTGCCAGCAGCTTAGCAGGCTCAGGGAACCAAGCTTTCTTT
.	.	TRBV2	TRBJ2-1	CASSDRGPWSSYNEQFF	TGTGCCAGCAGTGACAGGGGACCCTGGAGCTCCTACAATGAGCAGTTCTTC
TRBD2	.	TRBV7-3	TRBJ2-3	CASSPRGLAGGREDTQYF	TGTGCCAGCAGCCCCCGGGGACTAGCGGGGGGGCGTGAAGATACGCAGTATTTT
.	.	TRBV4-1	TRBJ1-6	CASSQVAGSSYNSPLHF	TGCGCCAGCAGCCAAGTGGCAGGAAGCTCCTATAATTCACCCCTCCACTTT
.	.	TRBV6-6	TRBJ1-2	CASSYQGGGYVYGYTF	TGTGCCAGCAGTTACCAGGGCGGAGGGTACGTCTATGGCTACACCTTC